Reported below is one TCR beta chain. This entry is derived from a study of blood T cell repertoires in COVID-19. Study in general: The United States, Italy and Spain supplied acute and convalescent COVID-19 samples.

Assay: immunoSEQ multiplex PCR; the TCRdb copy retains only in-frame clones and omits some. The sample lists roughly 170,000 clones, about four fifths occurring once. Looked up from germline, CDR1 is SGHRS and CDR2 is YFSETQ. The ends were cut back, 4 bases at V and 6 bases at J, with 11 bases in the middle. The CDR3 is 12 residues long. Source material: PBMCs or T cells enriched from blood (not recorded which). The rearrangement links TRBV5-1 to TRBJ2-7, with D maybe TRBD2 (5 bases). The TCR was taken from a woman between 45 and 65 years old in a cohort exposed to, infected with or recovered from COVID-19 (not recorded which). DNA of the CDR3: TGCGCCAGCAGCGACCCCGAGGGCGAGCAGTACTTC. Translation: CASSDPEGEQYF.